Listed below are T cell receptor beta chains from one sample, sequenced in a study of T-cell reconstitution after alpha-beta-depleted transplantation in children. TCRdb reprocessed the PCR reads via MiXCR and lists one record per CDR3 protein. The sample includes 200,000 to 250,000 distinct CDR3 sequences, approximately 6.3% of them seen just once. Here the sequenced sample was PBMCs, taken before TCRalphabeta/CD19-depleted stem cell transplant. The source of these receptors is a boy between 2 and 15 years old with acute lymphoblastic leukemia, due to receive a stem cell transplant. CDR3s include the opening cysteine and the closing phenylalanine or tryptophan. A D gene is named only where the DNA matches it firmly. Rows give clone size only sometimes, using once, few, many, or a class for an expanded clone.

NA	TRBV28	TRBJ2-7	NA	TGTGCCAGCTCGTCCATTCCGAGCTCCTACGAGCAGTACTTC	CASSSIPSSYEQYF
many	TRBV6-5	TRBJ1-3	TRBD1	TGTGCCAGCAGCTACTCGACAGGGGGAAACACCATATATTTT	CASSYSTGGNTIYF
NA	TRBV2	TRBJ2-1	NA	TGTGCCAGCAGGGACCGGGACTCTACGAATGAGCAGTTCTTC	CASRDRDSTNEQFF
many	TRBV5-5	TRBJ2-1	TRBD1	TGTGCCAGCAGCCGAGACAGGGGATTTGCGAATGAGCAGTTCTTC	CASSRDRGFANEQFF
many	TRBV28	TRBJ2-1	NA	TGTGCCAGCAGAGCCCTAGGACTCCCCACCTACAATGAGCAGTTCTTC	CASRALGLPTYNEQFF
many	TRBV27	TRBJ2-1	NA	TGTGCCAGCAGTGTCGACTCGTCCGAGCAGTTCTTC	CASSVDSSEQFF
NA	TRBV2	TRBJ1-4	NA	TGTGCCAGCAGTTTGCGGAGGGACGAAAAACTGTTTTTT	CASSLRRDEKLFF
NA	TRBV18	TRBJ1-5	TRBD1	TGTGCCAGCTCACCGCAAGGACAGGGTGAGCCCCAGCATTTT	CASSPQGQGEPQHF
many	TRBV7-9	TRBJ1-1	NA	TGTGCCAGCAGCTTCGGGTCTTGGGGAGCTTTCTTT	CASSFGSWGAFF
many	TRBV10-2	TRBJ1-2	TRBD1	TGCGCCAGCAGAGGGGACAGTGATCTTGGCTACACCTTC	CASRGDSDLGYTF
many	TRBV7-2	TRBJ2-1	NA	TGTGCCAGCAGCTTATCCCTACGGTCCTACAATGAGCAGTTCTTC	CASSLSLRSYNEQFF
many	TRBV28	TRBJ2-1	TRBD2	TGTGCCAGCAGTTTTTCGGGAGGGAGGAATTACGAGCAGTTCTTC	CASSFSGGRNYEQFF
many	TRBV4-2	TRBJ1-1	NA	TGTGCCAGCAGCCAAGAGGCTACCCTGAACACTGAAGCTTTCTTT	CASSQEATLNTEAFF
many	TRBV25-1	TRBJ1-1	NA	TGTGCCAGCAGTGACCGATCGGGGTTAGGCACTGAAGCTTTCTTT	CASSDRSGLGTEAFF
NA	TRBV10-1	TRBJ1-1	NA	TGCGCCAGCAGTGAGTCGCGGACAAGGAACACTGAAGCTTTCTTT	CASSESRTRNTEAFF
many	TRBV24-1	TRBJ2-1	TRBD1	TGTGCCACCCCCTGGACAGGTGGGGTCGAGCAGTTCTTC	CATPWTGGVEQFF
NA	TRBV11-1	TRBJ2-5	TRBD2	TGTGCCAGCAGCGCCTCACCCTTCTCGCGGGAGGTAGCAGAGACCCAGTACTTC	CASSASPFSREVAETQYF
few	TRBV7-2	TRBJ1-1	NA	TGTGCCAGCAGCTTAGTGGCGGGGGGCGGACACACTGAAGCTTTCTTT	CASSLVAGGGHTEAFF
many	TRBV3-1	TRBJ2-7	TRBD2	TGTGCCAGCAGCCTCACGGCGGGAGAATACGAGCAGTACTTC	CASSLTAGEYEQYF
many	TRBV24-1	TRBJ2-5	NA	TGTGCCACCAGTGACTCGGTTAGGACTCATCAAGAGACCCAGTACTTC	CATSDSVRTHQETQYF
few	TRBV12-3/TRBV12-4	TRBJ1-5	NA	TGTGCCAGCAGTCCCCAACAGGGAAATCAGCCCCAGCATTTT	CASSPQQGNQPQHF
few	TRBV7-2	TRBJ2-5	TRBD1	TGTGCCAGCAGCTTAGCCGGCGACAGGGGAAAGACCCAGTACTTC	CASSLAGDRGKTQYF
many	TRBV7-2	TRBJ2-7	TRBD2	TGTGCCAGCAGCTTAGCGGTACCTAGCGGGCAGGTCGTGGCGCAGTACTTC	CASSLAVPSGQVVAQYF
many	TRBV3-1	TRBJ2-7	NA	TGTGCCAGCAGCCGCCGGACGGATACCTACGAGCAGTACTTC	CASSRRTDTYEQYF
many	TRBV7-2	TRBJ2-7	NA	TGTGCCAGCAGCTTAAGTTTTGACGAGCAGTACTTC	CASSLSFDEQYF
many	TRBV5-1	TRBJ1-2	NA	TGCGCCAGCAGCTTGTTTCCAGGGGCGGATGACTATGGCTACACCTTC	CASSLFPGADDYGYTF
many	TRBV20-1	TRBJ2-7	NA	TGCAGTGCCCACCTGGGTGGCTACGAGCAGTACTTC	CSAHLGGYEQYF
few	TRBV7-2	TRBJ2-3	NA	TGTGCCAGCATCTTAGAAGGTACAGGGAGAGGAGATACGCAGTATTTT	CASILEGTGRGDTQYF
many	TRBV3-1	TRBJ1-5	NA	TGTGCCAGCAGCCAAGCCCACCTCGGTTGGCCCCAGCATTTT	CASSQAHLGWPQHF
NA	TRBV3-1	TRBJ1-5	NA	TGTGCCAGCAGCCAAAGTTATAGCAATCAGCCCCAGCATTTT	CASSQSYSNQPQHF
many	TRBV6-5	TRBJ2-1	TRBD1	TGTGCCAGCAGTTCCGCGCAGGGGGCCTACAATGAGCAGTTCTTC	CASSSAQGAYNEQFF
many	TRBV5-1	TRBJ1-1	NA	TGCGCCAGCAGCTTGGACAGGGACACTGAAGCTTTCTTT	CASSLDRDTEAFF
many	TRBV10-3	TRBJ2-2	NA	TGTGCCATAACCGGGACTCTACGCACCGGGGAGCTGTTTTTT	CAITGTLRTGELFF
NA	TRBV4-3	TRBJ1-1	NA	TGCGCCAGCAGCCAAGTTCTGCAGAACACTGAAGCTTTCTTT	CASSQVLQNTEAFF
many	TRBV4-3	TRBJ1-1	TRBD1	TGCGCCAGCAGCCAGACAGGGGACACTGAAGCTTTCTTT	CASSQTGDTEAFF
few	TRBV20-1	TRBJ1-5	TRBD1	TGCAGTGCTAGAGGGGGACAGTTGAATCAGCCCCAGCATTTT	CSARGGQLNQPQHF
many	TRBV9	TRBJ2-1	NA	TGTGCCAGCAGCGTAGAGGGGGACCCGGGCCGGGATGAGCAGTTCTTC	CASSVEGDPGRDEQFF
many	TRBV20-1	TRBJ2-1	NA	TGCAGTGCTAGTCGCGAGGGGACCACATACAATGAGCAGTTCTTC	CSASREGTTYNEQFF
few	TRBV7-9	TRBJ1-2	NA	TGTGCCAGCAGCTTAGTCGTAGGATCCGGCTACACCTTC	CASSLVVGSGYTF
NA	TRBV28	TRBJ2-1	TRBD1	TGTGCCAGCAGCCGAACAAGTGGGACAGGGGGCAATGAGCAGTTCTTC	CASSRTSGTGGNEQFF
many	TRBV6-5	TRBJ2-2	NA	TGTGCCAGCAGTTCGGGCGGAGCCCAGAACACCGGGGAGCTGTTTTTT	CASSSGGAQNTGELFF
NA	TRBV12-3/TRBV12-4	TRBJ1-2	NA	TGTGCCAGCAGTATATCGTCGGGACACCTTAACTATGGCTACACCTTC	CASSISSGHLNYGYTF
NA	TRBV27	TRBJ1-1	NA	TGTGCCACCAGTTCATATCTGAACACTGAAGCTTTCTTT	CATSSYLNTEAFF
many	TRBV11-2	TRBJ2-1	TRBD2	TGTGCCAGCAGCTCCATCTTCGCGGGAGGTTCCTACAATGAGCAGTTCTTC	CASSSIFAGGSYNEQFF
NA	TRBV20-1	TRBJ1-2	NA	TGCAGTGCTACAATAGAAGCTAACTATGGCTACACCTTC	CSATIEANYGYTF
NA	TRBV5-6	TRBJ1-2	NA	TGTGCCAGCCAGCCCAGGGAGCGAGCCCTTAACTATGGCTACACCTTC	CASQPRERALNYGYTF